This entry features one T cell receptor (beta chain) sequence. The antigen remains unidentified. This sample was included in a study of shared clonotypes between healthy human individuals. Repertoires were generated with immunoSEQ multiplex PCR, while TCRdb's copy carries only in-frame clones and drops some. The sample records 2,100,000 or so clones, more than 90% being singletons. General study points: Rarefaction exposed incomplete sorted-subset sequencing despite large depth.

What was sequenced was naive CD4+ T cells sorted from blood. The subset: CD45RA+ positively selected. This TCR was sampled from a man younger than 30 in good health.

The CDR3 sequence is CASSSTAGELFF. The CDR3 DNA sequence: TGTGCCAGCAGCTCAACAGCCGGGGAGCTGTTTTTT. V usage is TRBV7-9 and J usage is TRBJ2-2; D is ambiguous. From germline, CDR1 is SEHNR and CDR2 FQNEAQ (reference sequence). Trimming removed 4 bases from V and 6 bases from J, with 6 bases in between. This CDR3 region has 12 residues.